This T cell receptor (beta chain) originates from a study of blood T cell repertoires in COVID-19. The V gene's germline CDR1 is KGHSH and CDR2 LQKENI. The CDR3 has 15 residues. V gave up 3 bases and J gave up 8 bases; unmatched junction bases: 7. The assay was immunoSEQ multiplex PCR, and TCRdb's table has in-frame clones only and misses some. The sample has more than 200,000 clones, around four fifths seen once. Material for sequencing was peripheral blood. This chain connects TRBV18 to TRBJ2-4; TRBD2 agrees at 10 bases. This clonotype was sampled from a woman older than 75 with COVID-19, enrolled during active disease. The CDR3 loop is CASSPERGGGYIQYF. The CDR3 coding sequence is TGTGCCAGCTCACCGGAGCGGGGGGGCGGTTACATTCAGTACTTC. Looking up the rest from reference TRBV18 and TRBJ2-4 gives the full variable domain: NAGVMQNPRHLVRRRGQEARLRCSPMKGHSHVYWYRQLPEEGLKFMVYLQKENIIDESGMPKERFSAEFPKEGPSILRIQQVVRGDSAAYFCASSPERGGGYIQYFGAGTRLSVL.